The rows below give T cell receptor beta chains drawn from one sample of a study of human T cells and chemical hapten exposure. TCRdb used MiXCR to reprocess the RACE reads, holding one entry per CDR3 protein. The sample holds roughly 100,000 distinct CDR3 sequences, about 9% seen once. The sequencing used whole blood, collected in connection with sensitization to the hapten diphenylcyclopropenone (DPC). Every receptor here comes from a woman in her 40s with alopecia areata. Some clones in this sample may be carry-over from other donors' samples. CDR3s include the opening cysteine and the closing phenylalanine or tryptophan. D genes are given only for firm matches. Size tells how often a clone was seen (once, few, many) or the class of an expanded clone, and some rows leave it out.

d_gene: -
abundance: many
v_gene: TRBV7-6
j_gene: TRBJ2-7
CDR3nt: TGTGCCAGCAGCCCTAGGGTCCAGGGGGGCATATACGAGCAGTACTTC
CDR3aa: CASSPRVQGGIYEQYF

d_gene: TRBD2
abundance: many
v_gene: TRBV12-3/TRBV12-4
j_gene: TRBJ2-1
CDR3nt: TGTGCCAGCAGTTTAGCGGGGGGAGCGGGAGGGACTGAGCAGTTCTTC
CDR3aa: CASSLAGGAGGTEQFF

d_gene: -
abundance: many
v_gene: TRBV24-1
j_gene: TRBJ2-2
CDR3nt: TGTGCCACCAGTGACAGGAGCACCGGGGAGCTGTTTTTT
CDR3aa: CATSDRSTGELFF

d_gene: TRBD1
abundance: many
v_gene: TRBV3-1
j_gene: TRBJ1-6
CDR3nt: TGTGCCAGCAGCCGACAGGGAAATTCACCCCTCCACTTT
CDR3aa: CASSRQGNSPLHF

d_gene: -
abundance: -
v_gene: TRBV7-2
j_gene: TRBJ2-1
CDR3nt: TGTGCCAGCAGCCCGAGGACTGGGAGCTCCTACAATGAGCAGTTCTTC
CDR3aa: CASSPRTGSSYNEQFF

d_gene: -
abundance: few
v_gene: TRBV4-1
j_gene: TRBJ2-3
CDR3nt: TGCGCCAGCAGCCGCAAGGGGACGGAAGATACGCAGTATTTT
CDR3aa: CASSRKGTEDTQYF

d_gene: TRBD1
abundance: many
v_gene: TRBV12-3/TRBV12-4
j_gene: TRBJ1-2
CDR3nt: TGTGCCAGCAGCCTGGGACAGACCTATGGCTACACCTTC
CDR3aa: CASSLGQTYGYTF

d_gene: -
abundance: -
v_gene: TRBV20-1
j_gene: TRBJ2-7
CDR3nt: TGCAGTGCTAGTCAGGGCCACGAGCAGTACTTC
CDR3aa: CSASQGHEQYF

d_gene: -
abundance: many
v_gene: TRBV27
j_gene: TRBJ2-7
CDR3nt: TGTGCCAGCAGTTTATCGGGCGGCGATCCCACCTACGAGCAGTACTTC
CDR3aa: CASSLSGGDPTYEQYF

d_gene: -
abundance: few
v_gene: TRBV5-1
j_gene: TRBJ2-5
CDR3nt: TGCGCCAGCAGCTCAGGACGGCTTCAAGAGACCCAGTACTTC
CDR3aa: CASSSGRLQETQYF

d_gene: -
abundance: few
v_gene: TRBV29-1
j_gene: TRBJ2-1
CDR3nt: TGCAGCGTTGAAGATGAAACCCGGTTCTTC
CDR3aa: CSVEDETRFF

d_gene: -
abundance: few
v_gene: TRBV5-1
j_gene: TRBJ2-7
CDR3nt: TGCGCCAGCAGCTTGGCTTCTAGCTCCGAGCAGTACTTC
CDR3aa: CASSLASSSEQYF

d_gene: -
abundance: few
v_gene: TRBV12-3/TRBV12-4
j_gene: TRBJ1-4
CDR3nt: TGTGCCAGCACCACCCTCACAGCAACTAATGAAAAACTGTTTTTT
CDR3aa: CASTTLTATNEKLFF

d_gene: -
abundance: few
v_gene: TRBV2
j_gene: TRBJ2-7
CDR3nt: TGTGCCAGCAGTGAAGGGCTGACTACGAAGCAGTACTTC
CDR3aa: CASSEGLTTKQYF

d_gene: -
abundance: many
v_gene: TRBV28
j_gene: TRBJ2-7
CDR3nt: TGTGCCTCCCGCGGGGCCTACGAGCAGTACTTC
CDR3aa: CASRGAYEQYF

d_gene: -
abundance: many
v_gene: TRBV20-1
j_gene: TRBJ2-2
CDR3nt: TGCAGTGCTAGAGATCGGAGGGGGCGCGTCGGGGAGCTGTTTTTT
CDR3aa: CSARDRRGRVGELFF

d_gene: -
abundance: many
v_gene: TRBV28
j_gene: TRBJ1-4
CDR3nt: TGTGCCAGCAGCCCACGGGCCAGGCACAATGAAAAACTGTTTTTT
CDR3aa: CASSPRARHNEKLFF

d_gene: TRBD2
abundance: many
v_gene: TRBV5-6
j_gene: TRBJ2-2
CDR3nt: TGTGCCAGCAGCTTGGCTATCGGGAGGGCCACCGGGGAGCTGTTTTTT
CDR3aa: CASSLAIGRATGELFF